A few counts support the clone carrying this TCR beta chain. What it binds is not known. TCRB transcripts that were expressed got sequenced, as all of the isolated RNA had been reverse transcribed. The method was immunoSEQ multiplex PCR; TCRdb's version includes in-frame clones alone and lacks a portion of them. The sample has some 140,000 clones, roughly 10% seen once. The data were obtained in a study of beta chain features in type 1 diabetes. At the level of the study: Examination covered roughly 100,000,000 sorted cells spanning all samples. General study points: Within the patient group, naive, central memory and Treg TCRB repertoires appeared more similar to each other than within healthy donors. Still unanswered here is whether HLA type influences TCRB rearrangement. Researchers report that Type 1 diabetes patients had moderately but significantly shorter TCRB CDR3s across all four CD4+ subsets.

The CDR3 covers 13 residues. With 8 bases removed from V and 4 bases from J, the gap between germline ends came to 14 bases. Germline assignment: CDR1 MNHEY and CDR2 SMNVEV (reference sequence). Each of the CD4+ naive, central memory, regulatory and stem cell-like memory populations was sorted via CD45RO/CCR7/CD25/CD127/CD95/CD27. The gene calls are TRBV27 and TRBJ2-5, with a weak D call TRBD2 (6 bases). Sequences were obtained from central memory CD4+ T cells from blood. The sequence was obtained from a man younger than 40 with type 1 diabetes. This CDR3 reads CASGTGGSETQYF. The CDR3 bases are TGTGCCAGCGGTACCGGGGGTTCAGAGACCCAGTACTTC.